This entry features one T cell receptor beta chain sequence. In the authors' methods: From reference gene primer amplification, estimates of nucleated cell counts were derived. TCRdb's table, derived via immunoSEQ multiplex PCR, lists solely in-frame clones and lacks some. Clonal size and the V and J genes are those of that table, whereas D and trimming came from the DNA. This sample has 350,000 to 450,000 clones; 70% to 90% occur once, and the top ten carry 1.4%. This sample is drawn from a study of blood T cell repertoires in COVID-19. Germline V gene sequence: CDR1 SGHNT, CDR2 YYREEE (reference sequence). The CDR3 extends over 17 amino acids. Trimming took 4 bases from V and 6 from J, leaving 25 bases between them. Across over 20 US areas, participants ranged in age from roughly 18 to 95 years. Within 2 weeks before study entry, exposed participants met a COVID-19 case.

The receptor was isolated from a woman aged 18-29 years who had been exposed to COVID-19. Sequences were obtained from PBMCs or T cells enriched from blood (not recorded which). The chain carries TRBV5-4 and TRBJ1-2; D remains unclear. CDR3 sequence reads: CASSLLGAPLHSDGYTF. The CDR3 DNA sequence: TGTGCCAGCAGCCTCCTAGGAGCCCCCCTGCATTCCGATGGCTACACCTTC.